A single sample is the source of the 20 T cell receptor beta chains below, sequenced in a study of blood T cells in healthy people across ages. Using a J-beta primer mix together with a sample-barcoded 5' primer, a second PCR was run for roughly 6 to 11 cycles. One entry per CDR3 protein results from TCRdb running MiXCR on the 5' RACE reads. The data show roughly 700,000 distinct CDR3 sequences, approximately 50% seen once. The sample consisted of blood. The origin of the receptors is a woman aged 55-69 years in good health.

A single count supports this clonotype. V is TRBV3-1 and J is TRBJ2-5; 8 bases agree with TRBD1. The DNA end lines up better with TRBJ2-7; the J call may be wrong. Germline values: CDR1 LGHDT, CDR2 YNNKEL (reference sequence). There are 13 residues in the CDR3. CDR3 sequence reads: CASSQRTGSEQYF. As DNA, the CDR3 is TGTGCCAGCAGCCAACGGACAGGGAGCGAGCAGTACTTC.

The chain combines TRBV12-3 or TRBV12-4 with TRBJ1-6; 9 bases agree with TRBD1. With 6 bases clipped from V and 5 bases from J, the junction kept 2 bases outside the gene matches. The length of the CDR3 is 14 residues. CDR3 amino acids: CASRGQGNNSPLHF. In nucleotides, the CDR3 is TGTGCCAGCAGGGGACAGGGTAATAATTCACCCCTCCACTTT.

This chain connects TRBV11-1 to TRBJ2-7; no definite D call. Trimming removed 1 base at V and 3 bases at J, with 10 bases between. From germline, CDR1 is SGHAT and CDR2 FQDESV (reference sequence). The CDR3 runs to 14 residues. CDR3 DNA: TGTGCCAGCAGCTTAGTGAACAGCAACTACGAGCAGTACTTC. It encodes CASSLVNSNYEQYF. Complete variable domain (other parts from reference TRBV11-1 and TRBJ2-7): EAEVAQSPRYKITEKSQAVAFWCDPISGHATLYWYRQILGQGPELLVQFQDESVVDDSQLPKDRFSAERLKGVDSTLKIQPAELGDSAMYLCASSLVNSNYEQYFGPGTRLTVT.

CDR3 sequence reads: CASRRAATGELFF. The DNA of the CDR3 is TGTGCCAGCAGGAGGGCCGCCACCGGGGAGCTGTTTTTT. The genes are TRBV27 and TRBJ2-2, with D possibly being TRBD2 (5 bases). CDR1 MNHEY and CDR2 SMNVEV come from the germline V gene (reference sequence). Trimming shortened V by 6 bases and J by 4 bases, and 9 bases separated the two germline ends. The length of the CDR3 is 13 residues.

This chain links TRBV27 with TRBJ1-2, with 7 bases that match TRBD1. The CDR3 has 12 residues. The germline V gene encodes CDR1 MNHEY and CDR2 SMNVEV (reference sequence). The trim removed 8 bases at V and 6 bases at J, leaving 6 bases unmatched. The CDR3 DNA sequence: TGTGCCAGCTCTGACAGGGTGCATGGCTACACCTTC. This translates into CASSDRVHGYTF.

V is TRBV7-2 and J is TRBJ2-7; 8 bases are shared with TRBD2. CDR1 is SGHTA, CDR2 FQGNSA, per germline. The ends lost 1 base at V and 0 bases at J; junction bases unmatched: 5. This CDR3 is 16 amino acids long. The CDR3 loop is CASSLVAGSSSYEQYF. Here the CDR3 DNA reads TGTGCCAGCAGCTTAGTAGCGGGATCCAGCTCCTACGAGCAGTACTTC. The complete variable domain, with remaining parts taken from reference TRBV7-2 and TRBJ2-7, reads GAGVSQSPSNKVTEKGKDVELRCDPISGHTALYWYRQSLGQGLEFLIYFQGNSAPDKSGLPSDRFSAERTGGSVSTLTIQRTQQEDSAVYLCASSLVAGSSSYEQYFGPGTRLTVT.

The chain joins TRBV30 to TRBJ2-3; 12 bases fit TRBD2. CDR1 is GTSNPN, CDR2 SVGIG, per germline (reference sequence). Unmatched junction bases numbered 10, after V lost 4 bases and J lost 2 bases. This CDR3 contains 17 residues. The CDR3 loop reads CAWNRPTSGRLTDTQYF. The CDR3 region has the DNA TGTGCCTGGAATAGACCGACTAGCGGGAGACTCACAGATACGCAGTATTTT.

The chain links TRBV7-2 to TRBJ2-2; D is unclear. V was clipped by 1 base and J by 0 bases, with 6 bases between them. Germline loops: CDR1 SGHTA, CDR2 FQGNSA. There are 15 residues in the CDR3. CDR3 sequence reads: CASSLGTPNTGELFF. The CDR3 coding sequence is TGTGCCAGCAGCTTAGGCACCCCGAACACCGGGGAGCTGTTTTTT.

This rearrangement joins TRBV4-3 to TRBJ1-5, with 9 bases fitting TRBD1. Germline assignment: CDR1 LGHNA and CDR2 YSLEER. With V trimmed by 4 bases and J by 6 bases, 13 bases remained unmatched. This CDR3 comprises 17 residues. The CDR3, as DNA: TGCGCCAGCAGCCTAGAGGGTTACACAGGGGGCGGTCAGCCCCAGCATTTT. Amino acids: CASSLEGYTGGGQPQHF.

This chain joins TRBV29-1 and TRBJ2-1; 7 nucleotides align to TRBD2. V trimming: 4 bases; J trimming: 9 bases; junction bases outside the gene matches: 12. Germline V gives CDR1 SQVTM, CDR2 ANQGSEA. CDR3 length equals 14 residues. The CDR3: CSVAKTIAGAEQFF. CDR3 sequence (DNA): TGCAGCGTTGCCAAGACTATAGCGGGCGCTGAGCAGTTCTTC.

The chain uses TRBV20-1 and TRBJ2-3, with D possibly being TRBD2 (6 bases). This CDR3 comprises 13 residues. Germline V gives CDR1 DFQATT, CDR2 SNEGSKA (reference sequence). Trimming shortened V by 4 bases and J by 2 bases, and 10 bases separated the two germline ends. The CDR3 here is CSANSGDTDTQYF. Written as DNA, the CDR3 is TGCAGTGCTAATAGCGGAGACACAGATACGCAGTATTTT.

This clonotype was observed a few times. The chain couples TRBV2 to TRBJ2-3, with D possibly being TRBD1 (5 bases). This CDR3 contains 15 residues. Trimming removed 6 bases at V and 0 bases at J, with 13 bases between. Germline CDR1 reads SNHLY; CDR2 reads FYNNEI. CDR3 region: CASSGTDISTDTQYF. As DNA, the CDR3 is TGTGCCAGCAGCGGAACGGACATTAGCACAGATACGCAGTATTTT.

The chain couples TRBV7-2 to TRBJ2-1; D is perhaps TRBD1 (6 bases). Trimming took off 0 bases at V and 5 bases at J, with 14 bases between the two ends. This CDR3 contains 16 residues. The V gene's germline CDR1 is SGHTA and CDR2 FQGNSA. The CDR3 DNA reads TGTGCCAGCAGCTTAGCAGGGACAAATCGAGACAATGAGCAGTTCTTC. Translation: CASSLAGTNRDNEQFF.

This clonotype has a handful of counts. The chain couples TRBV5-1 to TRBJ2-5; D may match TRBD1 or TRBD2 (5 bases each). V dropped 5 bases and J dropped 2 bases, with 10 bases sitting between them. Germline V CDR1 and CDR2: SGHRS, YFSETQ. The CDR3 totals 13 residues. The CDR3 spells CASRGTAQETQYF. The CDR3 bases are TGCGCCAGCAGAGGGACGGCTCAAGAGACCCAGTACTTC.

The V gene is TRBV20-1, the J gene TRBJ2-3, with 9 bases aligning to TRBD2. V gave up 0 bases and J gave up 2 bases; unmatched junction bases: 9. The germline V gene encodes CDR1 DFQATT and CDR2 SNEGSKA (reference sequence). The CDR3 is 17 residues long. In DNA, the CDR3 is TGCAGTGCTAGAGATTATGGAGCGGGGGGCCACACAGATACGCAGTATTTT. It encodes CSARDYGAGGHTDTQYF.

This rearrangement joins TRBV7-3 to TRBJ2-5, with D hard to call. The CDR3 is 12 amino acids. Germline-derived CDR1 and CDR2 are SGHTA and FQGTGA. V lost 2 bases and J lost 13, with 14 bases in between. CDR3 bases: TGTGCCAGCAGCTTAGTCGGTAGAGGTCTGTACTTC. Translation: CASSLVGRGLYF.

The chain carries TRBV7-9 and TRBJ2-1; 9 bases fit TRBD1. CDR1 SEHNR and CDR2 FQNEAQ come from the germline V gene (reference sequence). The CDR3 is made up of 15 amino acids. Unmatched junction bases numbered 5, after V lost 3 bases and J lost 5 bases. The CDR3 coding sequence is TGTGCCAGCAGCTTGGGGACAGGGACGAACAATGAGCAGTTCTTC. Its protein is CASSLGTGTNNEQFF.

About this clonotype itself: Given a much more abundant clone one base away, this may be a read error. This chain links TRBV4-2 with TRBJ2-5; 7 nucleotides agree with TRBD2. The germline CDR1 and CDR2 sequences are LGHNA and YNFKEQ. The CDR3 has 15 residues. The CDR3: CANSQELAELREQYF. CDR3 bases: TGTGCCAACAGCCAAGAGCTAGCGGAACTTCGGGAGCAGTACTTC.

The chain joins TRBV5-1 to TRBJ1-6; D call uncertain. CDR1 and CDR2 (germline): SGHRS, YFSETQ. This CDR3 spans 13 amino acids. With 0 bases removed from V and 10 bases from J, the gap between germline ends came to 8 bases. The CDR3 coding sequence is TGCGCCAGCAGCTTGGAGGCCGAGTCACCCCTCCACTTT. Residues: CASSLEAESPLHF.

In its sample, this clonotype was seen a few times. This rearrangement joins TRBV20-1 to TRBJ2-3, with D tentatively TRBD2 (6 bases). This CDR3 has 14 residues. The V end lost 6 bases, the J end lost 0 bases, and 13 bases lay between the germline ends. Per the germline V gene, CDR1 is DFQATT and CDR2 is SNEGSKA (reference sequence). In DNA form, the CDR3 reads TGCAGTGCCTACCCCGGGAGAAGCACAGATACGCAGTATTTT. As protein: CSAYPGRSTDTQYF.